Sequencing of this TCR beta chain was carried out in a study of CD8 T cells in ankylosing spondylitis. Worth noting for this clonotype: What it binds is unknown.

V was cut by 3 bases and J by 5 bases, with 13 bases left in between. Germline V lookup: CDR1 SGHTA, CDR2 FQGNSA. CDR3 length equals 14 residues. The study, taken as a whole, reports: Blood from ankylosing spondylitis patients appeared to carry a characteristic roughly 8-variant TCR beta motif.

Each CDR3 protein is one row after TCRdb ran MiXCR on the 5' RACE reads. The sample shows 200,000 to 250,000 distinct CDR3 sequences, around 16% of them seen only once. This chain links TRBV7-2 with TRBJ2-5, with D perhaps TRBD2 (5 bases). The sequenced material came from blood, either unsorted or a sorted T cell fraction (not recorded which). The sequence derives from a male donor with ankylosing spondylitis. CDR3 nucleotide sequence: TGTGCCAGCAGCTTTGGACTCCCGGGGGAGACCCAGTACTTC. The encoded protein is CASSFGLPGETQYF.